Each of the 3 T cell receptor beta chains below was sequenced from the same sample in a study of OX40 agonist ivuxolimab in advanced cancers. Assay: immunoSEQ multiplex PCR; the TCRdb copy retains only in-frame clones and omits some. The sample yields about 19,000 clones, about four fifths seen once. The sequencing here drew on CD4+ or CD8+ T cells sorted from blood, taken in a trial of the OX40 agonist ivuxolimab. The receptor set was obtained from an adult with an advanced solid tumor such as melanoma, head and neck, liver or kidney cancer.

The genes are TRBV4-2 and TRBJ2-7; 8 bases are a match to TRBD1. The J segment lost 4 bases and the V segment lost 3 bases, leaving 5 bases of the junction unmatched. Germline CDR1 reads LGHNA; CDR2 reads YNFKEQ. CDR3 length: 14 residues. The CDR3 region is CASSHQGAGYEQYF. CDR3 coding DNA: TGTGCCAGCAGCCATCAGGGGGCTGGGTACGAGCAGTACTTC.

This chain joins TRBV7-2 and TRBJ2-2; TRBD2 agrees at 11 bases. J lost 1 base, V lost 3 bases, and 7 bases had no gene match. This CDR3 comprises 18 residues. Germline-derived CDR1 and CDR2 are SGHTA and FQGNSA. The CDR3 DNA is TGTGCCAGCAGCTTGACTTTGGGACTAGCGGTGAACACCGGGGAGCTGTTTTTT. Translating gives CASSLTLGLAVNTGELFF.

V and J are TRBV28 and TRBJ1-5, with 8 nucleotides matching TRBD1. The length of the CDR3 is 15 residues. The germline V gene encodes CDR1 MDHEN and CDR2 SYDVKM. The V gene end was trimmed by 6 bases and the J gene end by 4 bases; junction bases not matched to a gene: 8. CDR3 loop: CASRDDRGANQPQHF. The CDR3 nucleotides are TGTGCCAGCAGAGACGACAGGGGCGCTAATCAGCCCCAGCATTTT.